One and the same sample provided the 32 T cell receptor beta chains below, sequenced in a study of T cells in Graves' hyperthyroidism and ophthalmopathy (dated by TCRdb to the late 2010s). Library prep was done by multiplex PCR. Instrument on record: Illumina HiSeq 2000. Amplification of TCR beta CDR3 regions was carried out from RNA transcripts. The first round of RT-PCR for the TCR CDR3 was performed with the HTBI primer set and the Qiagen OneStep RT-PCR kit. TCRdb applied fastp at Q25 and MiXCR to the public reads, then kept only in-frame beta chains. Rows with one shared CDR3 protein collapse into an entry with the most common genes and DNA. The sample table shows about 250,000 distinct CDR3 sequences, and approximately 16% are seen once. Under 35% of the sample is taken by the ten largest. Material: blood. The receptors were sampled from a woman aged 45-65 years with Graves' hyperthyroidism that later progressed to Graves' ophthalmopathy.

In this sample, this clonotype turned up many times. The rearrangement links TRBV6-1 to TRBJ1-1; no firm D call. The V end lost 7 bases, the J end lost 3 bases, and 12 bases lay between the germline ends. Germline CDR1 MNHNS, CDR2 SASEGT. The CDR3 loop spans 13 amino acids. The CDR3 sequence: CASTLNRDTEAFF. The CDR3 region has the DNA TGTGCCAGCACCCTAAACCGGGACACTGAAGCTTTCTTT.

This clonotype has only a few counts. The V call is TRBV11-2, the J call TRBJ1-2, with no clear D. V was pared by 6 bases and J by 8 bases, with 16 bases between. The germline CDR1 and CDR2 sequences are SGHAT and FQNNGV. The CDR3 sequence is 13 residues long. In DNA form, the CDR3 reads TGTGCCAGCAGTCAGACCCCTCAAGAAGGCTACACCTTC. Amino acid sequence: CASSQTPQEGYTF.

In this sample, this clonotype turned up many times. The chain is built from TRBV29-1 and TRBJ2-5; D uncertain. Germline CDR1 and CDR2: SQVTM and ANQGSEA. There are 10 residues in the CDR3. V lost 2 bases and J lost 4, with 2 bases in between. The CDR3 nucleotides are TGCAGCGTTGAAAGAGAGACCCAGTACTTC. Its translation is CSVERETQYF.

Points on this clonotype: This may stem from a read error, because a much larger clone lies one nucleotide away. The CDR3 sequence is CGVRGLAGAGIQYF. CDR3 DNA sequence: TGCGGCGTGCGGGGACTAGCGGGAGCGGGCATTCAGTACTTC. The chain uses TRBV29-1 and TRBJ2-4, with 14 nucleotides matching TRBD2. The CDR3 has 14 residues. The germline CDR1 and CDR2 sequences are SQVTM and ANQGSEA.

In its sample, this clonotype was seen a few times. The CDR3 region is CAISESGLSVSEQYF. The CDR3 DNA follows: TGTGCCATCAGTGAATCGGGGTTAAGCGTATCCGAGCAGTACTTC. The rearrangement uses TRBV10-3 and TRBJ2-7; D possibly corresponds to TRBD2 (5 bases). V gave up 3 bases and J gave up 6 bases, with 18 bases separating them. CDR1 is ENHRY, CDR2 SYGVKD, per germline. CDR3 size: 15 residues.

This clonotype occurred many times. The chain uses TRBV12-3 or TRBV12-4 and TRBJ1-2; TRBD1 matches 7 bases. The CDR3 is made up of 14 amino acids. Germline trimming cut 4 bases from V and 5 bases from J; bases unmatched to any gene: 7. Here the CDR3 reads CASSWPTGRYGYTF. For the CDR3, the DNA is TGTGCCAGCAGTTGGCCGACAGGGAGGTATGGCTACACCTTC.

This clonotype has a count of ten or more. The chain combines TRBV9 with TRBJ1-1; D remains unclear. This CDR3 region has 13 residues. Trimming left V 0 bases short and J 9 bases short, with 12 bases between. Germline V gene data show CDR1 as SGDLS and CDR2 as YYNGEE. CDR3 DNA: TGTGCCAGCAGCGTAGAACAGAACCAAAAAGCTTTCTTT. Its translation is CASSVEQNQKAFF.

This clonotype was counted many times. The chain links TRBV28 to TRBJ1-4; 7 positions match TRBD1. V gave up 4 bases and J gave up 5 bases; unmatched junction bases: 10. Germline CDR1 and CDR2: MDHEN and SYDVKM. The CDR3 length is 16 residues. The CDR3 nucleotides read TGTGCCAGCAGTTCCTCACCTGGACAGGAGAATGAAAAACTGTTTTTT. Protein: CASSSSPGQENEKLFF.

In this sample, this clonotype turned up many times. This sequence joins TRBV20-1 and TRBJ1-1; 8 bases fit TRBD1. The length of the CDR3 is 13 residues. V dropped 6 bases and J dropped 3; count of bases not matched to a gene: 6. Germline-derived CDR1 and CDR2 are DFQATT and SNEGSKA (reference sequence). The CDR3 DNA reads TGCAGTGCCCCGGGACAGGCGGACACTGAAGCTTTCTTT. Encoded protein: CSAPGQADTEAFF.

In its sample, this clonotype was seen many times. The chain couples TRBV4-1 to TRBJ2-1; TRBD2 agrees at 11 bases. The CDR3 covers 18 residues. CDR1 is MGHRA and CDR2 is YSYEKL in the germline V gene. J lost 5 bases, V lost 3 bases, and 12 bases had no gene match. CDR3 protein: CASSHPLRLAGRHNEQFF. CDR3 bases: TGCGCCAGCAGCCACCCCCTCCGACTAGCGGGACGTCACAATGAGCAGTTCTTC.

This clonotype was counted at least ten times. This chain connects TRBV10-3 to TRBJ1-1, with 9 bases aligning to TRBD1. Germline V gives CDR1 ENHRY, CDR2 SYGVKD. The CDR3 covers 14 residues. The V gene end was trimmed by 6 bases and the J gene end by 8 bases; junction bases not matched to a gene: 10. The CDR3 nucleotides read TGTGCCATCAGGAAAAAGGAACAGGGGGCGGAAGCTTTCTTT. It yields the protein CAIRKKEQGAEAFF.

V and J are TRBV9 and TRBJ2-2; 14 nucleotides agree with TRBD2. Per the germline V gene, CDR1 is SGDLS and CDR2 is YYNGEE. J was trimmed by 6 bases and V by 3 bases; bases with no gene match: 10. CDR3 size: 18 residues. CDR3 nucleotides: TGTGCCAGCAGCGCGGGACTAGCGGGAGTTCAGTGGGCCGGGGAGCTGTTTTTT. It is translated as CASSAGLAGVQWAGELFF.

This clonotype was recorded at least ten times. The chain carries TRBV12-3 or TRBV12-4 and TRBJ1-4; a possible D gene is TRBD1 (5 bases). Trimming removed 6 bases at V and 10 bases at J, with 21 bases between. The CDR3 covers 15 residues. CDR3 DNA sequence: TGTGCCAGCAGAGACTCCGGGGACCCTGTGGGAAAACTGTTTTTT. Its translation: CASRDSGDPVGKLFF.

This clonotype was seen more than once but under ten times. This rearrangement joins TRBV19 to TRBJ2-7; 9 bases match TRBD1. Losses at the gene ends were 0 bases for V and 2 bases for J; bases not matched to a gene: 2. The CDR3 is made up of 15 amino acids. In germline, CDR1 is LNHDA, CDR2 SQIVND (reference sequence). The CDR3 reads CASSIDGQGPYEQYF. CDR3 bases: TGTGCCAGTAGTATAGATGGACAGGGGCCCTACGAGCAGTACTTC.

This clonotype showed up many times. The chain couples TRBV5-5 to TRBJ2-7, with D tentatively TRBD1 (6 bases). Germline V gene data show CDR1 as SGHKS and CDR2 as YYEKEE (reference sequence). The CDR3 consists of 14 residues. V lost 2 bases to trimming and J lost 3 bases, with 12 bases between them. CDR3 DNA sequence: TGTGCCAGCAGCTTTTACGGGACAAACTACGAGCAGTACTTC. Translated: CASSFYGTNYEQYF.

V is TRBV20-1 and J is TRBJ2-5, with 7 bases matching TRBD2. Germline CDR1 DFQATT, CDR2 SNEGSKA (reference sequence). The V and J ends lost 1 base and 5 bases, in that order; junction bases with no gene match: 4. The CDR3 totals 13 residues. The DNA for the CDR3 is TGCAGTGCTAGAGCTAGCGGATACGAGACCCAGTACTTC. This translates into CSARASGYETQYF.

V usage is TRBV20-1 and J usage is TRBJ2-1; 12 bases align to TRBD2. CDR3 size: 15 residues. CDR1 and CDR2 (germline): DFQATT, SNEGSKA (reference sequence). With V trimmed by 2 bases and J by 6 bases, 5 bases remained unmatched. CDR3 amino acids: CSARPSGRAPNEQFF. CDR3 in DNA: TGCAGTGCTAGACCTAGCGGGAGGGCGCCCAATGAGCAGTTCTTC.

This clonotype was observed at least ten times. The chain joins TRBV6-1 to TRBJ1-1; D remains unclear. The length of the CDR3 is 15 residues. Deletions cut 1 base from V and 0 bases from J, with 9 bases between. In germline, CDR1 is MNHNS, CDR2 SASEGT. The CDR3 reads CASSEGGVMNTEAFF. CDR3 sequence (DNA): TGTGCCAGCAGTGAAGGGGGAGTTATGAACACTGAAGCTTTCTTT.

A remark on this clonotype: A read error may explain this, as a much larger clone is one base away. This chain links TRBV28 with TRBJ1-6, with D unresolved. Germline loops: CDR1 MDHEN, CDR2 SYDVKM. This CDR3 contains 17 residues. The CDR3 spells CASSPPLGSSYNSPPHF. The CDR3 DNA reads as TGTGCCAGCAGTCCCCCCTTAGGGAGCTCCTATAATTCACCCCCCCACTTT. The full variable domain, completed using reference TRBV28 and TRBJ1-6, is DVKVTQSSRYLVKRTGEKVFLECVQDMDHENMFWYRQDPGLGLRLIYFSYDVKMKEKGDIPEGYSVSREKKERFSLILESASTNQTSMYLCASSPPLGSSYNSPPHFGNGTRLTVT.

The table lists this clonotype with a count of one. This chain links TRBV15 with TRBJ2-3; TRBD2 aligns across 8 bases. The CDR3 length is 16 residues. Germline CDR1 reads LNHNV; CDR2 reads YYDKDF (reference sequence). The V segment lost 0 bases and the J segment 1 base; nucleotides outside the gene matches: 3. CDR3 DNA sequence: TGTGCCACCAGCAGAGAAGCGGGGGACGGCACAGATACGCAGTATTTT. Its translation is CATSREAGDGTDTQYF.

This clonotype has ten or more counts. The chain uses TRBV3-1 and TRBJ2-3; D is unresolved. Per germline, CDR1 LGHDT and CDR2 YNNKEL (reference sequence). The CDR3 runs 13 residues. V was pared by 0 bases and J by 6 bases, with 7 bases between. The CDR3 DNA reads TGTGCCAGCAGCCAAGAGAGTAGGGATACGCAGTATTTT. This gives the protein CASSQESRDTQYF.

This clonotype was found a few times. The genes are TRBV28 and TRBJ1-5; 7 nucleotides agree with TRBD1. Germline CDR1 and CDR2: MDHEN and SYDVKM. The junction had 12 bases not matched to a gene; V was cut back by 4 bases and J by 6 bases. The length of the CDR3 is 16 residues. The CDR3 here is CASSSGGRGPSQPQHF. In DNA, the CDR3 is TGTGCCAGCAGTTCGGGGGGGAGGGGGCCGAGTCAGCCCCAGCATTTT. Together with reference TRBV28 and TRBJ1-5, the CDR3 gives the full variable domain: DVKVTQSSRYLVKRTGEKVFLECVQDMDHENMFWYRQDPGLGLRLIYFSYDVKMKEKGDIPEGYSVSREKKERFSLILESASTNQTSMYLCASSSGGRGPSQPQHFGDGTRLSIL.

The chain has TRBV19 and TRBJ2-6; D ambiguous. V was trimmed by 5 bases and J by 0 bases, leaving 11 bases between them. The length of the CDR3 is 16 residues. From germline, CDR1 is LNHDA and CDR2 SQIVND (reference sequence). CDR3 region: CASSRRQSSGANVLTF. CDR3 DNA: TGTGCCAGTAGTCGGCGACAATCCTCTGGGGCCAACGTCCTGACTTTC.

Many counts were recorded for this clonotype. The gene calls are TRBV5-1 and TRBJ2-1; perhaps D is TRBD1 or TRBD2 (5 bases each). Germline CDR1 is SGHRS and CDR2 is YFSETQ. V was pared by 0 bases and J by 4 bases, with 20 bases between. The CDR3 length is 18 residues. The CDR3 nucleotides are TGCGCCAGCAGCTTGGATCAAGTGGGGGAAGTGTCTTACAATGAGCAGTTCTTC. This translates into CASSLDQVGEVSYNEQFF. Together with reference TRBV5-1 and TRBJ2-1, the CDR3 gives the full variable domain: KAGVTQTPRYLIKTRGQQVTLSCSPISGHRSVSWYQQTPGQGLQFLFEYFSETQRNKGNFPGRFSGRQFSNSRSEMNVSTLELGDSALYLCASSLDQVGEVSYNEQFFGPGTRLTVL.

This clonotype was counted at least ten times. The chain combines TRBV28 with TRBJ2-3; 7 nucleotides match TRBD2. CDR1 is MDHEN and CDR2 is SYDVKM in the germline V gene. J was trimmed by 2 bases and V by 7 bases; bases with no gene match: 12. The CDR3 contains 16 residues. In DNA form, the CDR3 reads TGTGCCAGCAAAAGCGGGTCGGGAGGCATCACAGATACGCAGTATTTT. This codes for CASKSGSGGITDTQYF.

This clonotype was detected ten times or more. The gene calls are TRBV7-2 and TRBJ1-5; 7 bases fit TRBD1. The CDR3 covers 15 residues. J gave up 0 bases and V 5 bases, and 4 bases lay outside the gene matches. Germline assignment: CDR1 SGHTA and CDR2 FQGNSA. CDR3 DNA sequence: TGTGCCAGCAGCCCCGGGACAGATAGCAATCAGCCCCAGCATTTT. It yields the protein CASSPGTDSNQPQHF.

The table lists this clonotype with many counts. V and J are TRBV7-9 and TRBJ2-1; D unclear. The V gene lost 8 bases and the J gene lost 13 bases, with 15 bases spanning the gap. The length of the CDR3 is 11 residues. Germline-derived CDR1 and CDR2 are SEHNR and FQNEAQ (reference sequence). In DNA form, the CDR3 reads TGTGCCAGCCGCAAGGGCCGGAATCAGTTCTTC. This gives the protein CASRKGRNQFF.

In this sample, this clonotype turned up a few times. J is TRBJ1-2 and V is TRBV3-1; D might be TRBD1 (6 bases). CDR1 is LGHDT and CDR2 is YNNKEL in the germline V gene (reference sequence). Trimming shortened V by 1 base and J by 4 bases, and 13 bases separated the two germline ends. CDR3 length equals 15 residues. The CDR3 coding sequence is TGTGCCAGCAGCCAAGCACGACAGGCTAGCTATGGCTACACCTTC. This translates into CASSQARQASYGYTF. The whole variable domain, filled in from reference TRBV3-1 and TRBJ1-2, reads DTAVSQTPKYLVTQMGNDKSIKCEQNLGHDTMYWYKQDSKKFLKIMFSYNNKELIINETVPNRFSPKSPDKAHLNLHINSLELGDSAVYFCASSQARQASYGYTFGSGTRLTVV.

This clonotype appeared many times. The J gene is TRBJ1-5, the V gene TRBV2, with a possible D match to TRBD1 (6 bases). The CDR3 runs 15 residues. Germline V gene lookup returns CDR1 SNHLY and CDR2 FYNNEI. Trimming left V 0 bases short and J 4 bases short, with 10 bases between. CDR3 bases: TGTGCCAGCAGTGAAGCATGGGGGGCTAATCAGCCCCAGCATTTT. It encodes CASSEAWGANQPQHF.

The chain joins TRBV27 to TRBJ2-5; no clear D. CDR3 size: 14 residues. Germline V gives CDR1 MNHEY, CDR2 SMNVEV (reference sequence). V was clipped by 2 bases and J by 5 bases, with 12 bases between them. The CDR3 DNA reads as TGTGCCAGCAGTTTAAGTCTCAGTGCCGAGACCCAGTACTTC. Encoded protein: CASSLSLSAETQYF.

This clonotype was counted many times. The genes are TRBV2 and TRBJ1-6; D is perhaps TRBD1 (6 bases). Germline V gene lookup returns CDR1 SNHLY and CDR2 FYNNEI. Trimming removed 7 bases at V and 4 bases at J, with 11 bases between. This CDR3 spans 14 amino acids. CDR3 coding DNA: TGTGCCAGCACCAAGGACAGATATAATTCACCCCTCCACTTT. This sequence encodes CASTKDRYNSPLHF.

This clonotype appeared many times. V is TRBV3-1 and J is TRBJ2-1; 7 bases align to TRBD2. V shed 4 bases and J 3 bases; nucleotides not matched to a gene: 9. Germline V CDR1 and CDR2: LGHDT, YNNKEL (reference sequence). CDR3 length: 16 amino acids. The CDR3: CASSRFRLAVYNEQFF. The CDR3 DNA sequence: TGTGCCAGCAGCCGCTTTCGGCTAGCGGTCTACAATGAGCAGTTCTTC.